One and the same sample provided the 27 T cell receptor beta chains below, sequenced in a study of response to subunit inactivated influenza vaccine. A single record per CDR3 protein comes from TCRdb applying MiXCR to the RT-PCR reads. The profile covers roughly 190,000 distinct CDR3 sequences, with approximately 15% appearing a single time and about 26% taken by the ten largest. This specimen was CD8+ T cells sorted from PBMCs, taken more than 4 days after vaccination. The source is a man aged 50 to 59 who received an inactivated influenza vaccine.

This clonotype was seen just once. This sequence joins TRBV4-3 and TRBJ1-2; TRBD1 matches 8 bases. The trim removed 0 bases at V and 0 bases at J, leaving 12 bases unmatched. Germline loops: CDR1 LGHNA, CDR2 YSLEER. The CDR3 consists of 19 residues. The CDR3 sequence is CASSQDSEQGVPPNYGYTF. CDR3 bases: TGCGCCAGCAGCCAAGATTCGGAACAGGGGGTCCCTCCTAACTATGGCTACACCTTC.

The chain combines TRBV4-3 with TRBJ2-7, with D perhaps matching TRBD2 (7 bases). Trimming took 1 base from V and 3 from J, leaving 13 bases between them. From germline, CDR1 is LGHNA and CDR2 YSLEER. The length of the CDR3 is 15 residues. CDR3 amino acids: CASSQVRGGFYEQYF. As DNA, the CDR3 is TGCGCCAGCAGCCAAGTCAGGGGAGGGTTCTACGAGCAGTACTTC.

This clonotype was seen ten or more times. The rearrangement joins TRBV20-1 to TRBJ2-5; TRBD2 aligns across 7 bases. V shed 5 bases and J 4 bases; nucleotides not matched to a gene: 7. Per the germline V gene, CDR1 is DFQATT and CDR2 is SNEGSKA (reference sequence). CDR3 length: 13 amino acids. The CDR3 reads CSAPVGGRETQYF. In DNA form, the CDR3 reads TGCAGTGCTCCCGTGGGAGGGAGAGAGACCCAGTACTTC.

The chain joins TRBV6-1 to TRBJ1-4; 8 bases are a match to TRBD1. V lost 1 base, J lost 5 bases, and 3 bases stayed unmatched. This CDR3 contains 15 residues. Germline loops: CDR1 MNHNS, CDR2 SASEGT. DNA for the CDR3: TGTGCCAGCAGTGAAGGGACAGGGAGCAATGAAAAACTGTTTTTT. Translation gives CASSEGTGSNEKLFF.

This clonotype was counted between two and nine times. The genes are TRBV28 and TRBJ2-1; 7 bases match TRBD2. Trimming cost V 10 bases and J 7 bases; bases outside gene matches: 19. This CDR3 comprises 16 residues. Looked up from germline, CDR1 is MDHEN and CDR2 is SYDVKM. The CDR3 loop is CATSQFGTTLGNEQFF. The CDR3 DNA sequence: TGTGCCACCTCTCAATTCGGGACTACCTTGGGGAATGAGCAGTTCTTC.

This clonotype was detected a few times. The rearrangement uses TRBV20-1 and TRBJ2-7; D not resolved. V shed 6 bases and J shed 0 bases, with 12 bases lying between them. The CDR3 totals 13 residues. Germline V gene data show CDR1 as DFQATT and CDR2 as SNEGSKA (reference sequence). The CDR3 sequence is CSAPLTDSYEQYF. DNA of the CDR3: TGCAGTGCGCCCCTGACGGACTCCTACGAGCAGTACTTC.

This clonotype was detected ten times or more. CDR3 sequence: CASSSMNTEAFF. The DNA for the CDR3 is TGTGCCAGCAGCTCGATGAACACTGAAGCTTTCTTT. V is TRBV7-9 and J is TRBJ1-1; no reliable D call. Germline V gene data show CDR1 as SEHNR and CDR2 as FQNEAQ (reference sequence). The CDR3 is 12 residues long. Deletions cut 4 bases from V and 0 bases from J, with 3 bases between.

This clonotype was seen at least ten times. This CDR3 reads CASSEYAQREGLADTQYF. Here the CDR3 DNA reads TGTGCCAGCAGTGAATATGCCCAGCGGGAGGGCCTTGCAGATACGCAGTATTTT. The V and J genes are TRBV25-1 and TRBJ2-3; 10 bases agree with TRBD2. The CDR3 covers 18 residues. Germline CDR1 reads MGHDK; CDR2 reads SYGVNS. With V trimmed by 0 bases and J by 4 bases, 10 bases remained unmatched.

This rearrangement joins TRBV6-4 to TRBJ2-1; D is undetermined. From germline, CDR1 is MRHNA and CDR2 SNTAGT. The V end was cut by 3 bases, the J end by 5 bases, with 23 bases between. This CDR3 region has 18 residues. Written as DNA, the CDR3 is TGTGCCAGCAGTGATCCGACCCGGAAGCCACCCAAAAACAATGAGCAGTTCTTC. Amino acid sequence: CASSDPTRKPPKNNEQFF.

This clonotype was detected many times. This chain's CDR3 is CASSLGQGFAYEQYF. The DNA of the CDR3 is TGCGCCAGCAGCCTCGGACAGGGTTTCGCCTACGAGCAGTACTTC. V usage is TRBV5-1 and J usage is TRBJ2-7; 8 positions match TRBD1. Germline CDR1 and CDR2: SGHRS and YFSETQ. V trimming: 4 bases; J trimming: 2 bases; junction bases outside the gene matches: 8. CDR3 length equals 15 residues.

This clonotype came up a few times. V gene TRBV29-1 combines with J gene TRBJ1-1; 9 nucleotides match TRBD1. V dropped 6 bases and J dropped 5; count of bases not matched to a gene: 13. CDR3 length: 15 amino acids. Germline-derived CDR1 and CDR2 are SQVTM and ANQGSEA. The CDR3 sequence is CSVLGQGTPGTEAFF. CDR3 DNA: TGCAGCGTCCTCGGACAGGGGACACCAGGGACTGAAGCTTTCTTT.

CDR3 protein: CASSLSSQVFSYEQYF. The CDR3 nucleotides are TGTGCCAGCAGTTTATCGTCCCAGGTTTTCTCCTACGAGCAGTACTTC. The chain combines TRBV12-3 or TRBV12-4 with TRBJ2-7, with no clear D. Deletions cut 2 bases from V and 0 bases from J, with 14 bases between. This CDR3 has 16 amino acids.

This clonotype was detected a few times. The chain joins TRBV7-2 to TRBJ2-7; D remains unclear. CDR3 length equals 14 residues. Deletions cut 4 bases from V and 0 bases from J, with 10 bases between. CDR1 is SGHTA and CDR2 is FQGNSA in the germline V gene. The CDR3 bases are TGTGCCAGCAGCTCCATCTCCTACTCCTACGAGCAGTACTTC. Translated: CASSSISYSYEQYF.

The CDR3 DNA reads TGTGCCAGCACCGACTACGACAGGGCCTATGGCTACACCTTC. As protein: CASTDYDRAYGYTF. J is TRBJ1-2 and V is TRBV6-2 or TRBV6-3, with 7 bases matching TRBD1. CDR3 length: 14 amino acids. The V gene's germline CDR1 is MNHEY and CDR2 SVGEGT. V gave up 7 bases and J gave up 4 bases; unmatched junction bases: 9.

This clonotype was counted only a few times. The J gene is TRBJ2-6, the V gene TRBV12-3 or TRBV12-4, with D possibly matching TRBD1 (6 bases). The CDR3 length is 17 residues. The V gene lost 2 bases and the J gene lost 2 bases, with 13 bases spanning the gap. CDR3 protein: CASSLTTGYTGANVLTF. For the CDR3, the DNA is TGTGCCAGCAGTTTAACCACAGGGTACACTGGGGCCAACGTCCTGACTTTC.

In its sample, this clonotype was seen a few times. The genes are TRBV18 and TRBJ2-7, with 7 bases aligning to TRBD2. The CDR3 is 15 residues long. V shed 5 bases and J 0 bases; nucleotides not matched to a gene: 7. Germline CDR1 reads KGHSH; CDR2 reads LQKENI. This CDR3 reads CASSSPSGYSYEQYF. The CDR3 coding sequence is TGTGCCAGCTCATCCCCTAGCGGATACTCCTACGAGCAGTACTTC.

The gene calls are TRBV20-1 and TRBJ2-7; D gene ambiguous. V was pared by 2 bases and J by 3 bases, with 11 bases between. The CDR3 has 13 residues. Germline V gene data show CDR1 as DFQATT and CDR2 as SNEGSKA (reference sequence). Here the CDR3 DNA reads TGCAGTGCTAGATTGATAGCAGACTACGAGCAGTACTTC. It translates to CSARLIADYEQYF.

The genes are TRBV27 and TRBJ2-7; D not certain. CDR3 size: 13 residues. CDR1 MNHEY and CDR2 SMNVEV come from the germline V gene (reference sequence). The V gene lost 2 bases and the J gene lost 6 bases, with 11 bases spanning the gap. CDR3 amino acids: CASSLDTVSEQYF. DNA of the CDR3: TGTGCCAGCAGTTTAGACACCGTCAGCGAGCAGTACTTC.

CDR3 sequence (DNA): TGTGCCAGCAGCTCCAAATGGGGACTAGCGGCCCAAGAGACCCAGTACTTC. Its protein product is CASSSKWGLAAQETQYF. The chain is built from TRBV11-3 and TRBJ2-5; 11 nucleotides match TRBD2. The CDR3 length is 17 residues. Germline trimming cut 4 bases from V and 1 base from J; bases unmatched to any gene: 8. CDR1 is SGHNT and CDR2 is YENEEA in the germline V gene.

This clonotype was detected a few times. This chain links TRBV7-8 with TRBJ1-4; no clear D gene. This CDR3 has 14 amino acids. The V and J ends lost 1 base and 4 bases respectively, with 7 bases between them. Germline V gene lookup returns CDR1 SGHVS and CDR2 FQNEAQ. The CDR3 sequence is CASSLGPSNEKLFF. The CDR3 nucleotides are TGTGCCAGCAGCTTAGGGCCGAGTAATGAAAAACTGTTTTTT.

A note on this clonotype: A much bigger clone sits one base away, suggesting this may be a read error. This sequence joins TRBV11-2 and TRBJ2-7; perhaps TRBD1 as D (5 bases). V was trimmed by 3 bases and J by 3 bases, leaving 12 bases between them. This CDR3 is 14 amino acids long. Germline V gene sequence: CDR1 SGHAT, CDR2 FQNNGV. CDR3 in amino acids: CASSLSARGYEQYF. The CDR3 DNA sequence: TGTGCCAGCAGCTTGTCGGCAAGGGGCTACGAGCAGTACTTC.

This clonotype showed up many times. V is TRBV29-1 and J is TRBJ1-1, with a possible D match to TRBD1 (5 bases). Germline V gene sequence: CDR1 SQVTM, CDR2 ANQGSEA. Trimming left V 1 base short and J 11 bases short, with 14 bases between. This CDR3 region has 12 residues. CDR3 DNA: TGCAGCGTTGAAGTGGGGATGGGGGTGGCTTTCTTT. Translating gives CSVEVGMGVAFF.

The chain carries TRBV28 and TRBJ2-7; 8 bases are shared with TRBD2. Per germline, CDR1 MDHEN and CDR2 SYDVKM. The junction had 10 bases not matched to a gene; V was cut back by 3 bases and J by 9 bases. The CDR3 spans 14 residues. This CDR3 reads CASSLARTSRAQYF. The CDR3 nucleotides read TGTGCCAGCAGTTTGGCCCGGACTAGCCGCGCGCAGTACTTC.

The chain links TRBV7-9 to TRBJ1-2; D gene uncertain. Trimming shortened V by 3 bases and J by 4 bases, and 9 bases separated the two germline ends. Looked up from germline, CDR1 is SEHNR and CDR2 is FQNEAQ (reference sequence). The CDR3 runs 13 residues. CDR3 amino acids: CASSLQISYGYTF. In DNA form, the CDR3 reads TGTGCCAGCAGCTTGCAGATATCCTATGGCTACACCTTC.

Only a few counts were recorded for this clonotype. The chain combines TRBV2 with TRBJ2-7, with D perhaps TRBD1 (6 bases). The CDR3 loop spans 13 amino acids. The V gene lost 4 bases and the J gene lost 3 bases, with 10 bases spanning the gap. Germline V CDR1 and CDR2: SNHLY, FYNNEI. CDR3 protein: CASSAQGSYEQYF. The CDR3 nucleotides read TGTGCCAGCAGTGCCCAGGGGAGCTACGAGCAGTACTTC.

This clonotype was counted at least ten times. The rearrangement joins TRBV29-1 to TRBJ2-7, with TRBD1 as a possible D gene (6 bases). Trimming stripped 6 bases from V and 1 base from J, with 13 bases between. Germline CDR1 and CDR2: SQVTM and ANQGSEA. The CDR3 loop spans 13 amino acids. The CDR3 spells CSVATGGSYEQYF. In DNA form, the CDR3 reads TGCAGCGTGGCGACAGGAGGATCCTACGAGCAGTACTTC.

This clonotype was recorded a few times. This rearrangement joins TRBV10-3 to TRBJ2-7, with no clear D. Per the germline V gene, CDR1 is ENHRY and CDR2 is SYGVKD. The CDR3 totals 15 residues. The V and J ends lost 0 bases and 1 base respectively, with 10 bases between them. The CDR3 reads CAISESKTESYEQYF. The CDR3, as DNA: TGTGCCATCAGTGAGTCCAAGACGGAATCCTACGAGCAGTACTTC.